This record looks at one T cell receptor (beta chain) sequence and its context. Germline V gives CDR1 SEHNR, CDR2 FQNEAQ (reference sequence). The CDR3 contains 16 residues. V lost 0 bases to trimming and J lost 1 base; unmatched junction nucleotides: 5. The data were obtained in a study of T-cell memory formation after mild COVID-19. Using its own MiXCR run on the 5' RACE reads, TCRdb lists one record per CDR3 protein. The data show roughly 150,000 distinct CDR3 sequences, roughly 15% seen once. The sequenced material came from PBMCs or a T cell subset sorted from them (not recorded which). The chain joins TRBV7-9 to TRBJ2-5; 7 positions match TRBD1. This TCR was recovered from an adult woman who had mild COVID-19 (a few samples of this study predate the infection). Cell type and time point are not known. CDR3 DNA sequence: TGTGCCAGCAGCTTAGCGCGTTGGGACAGCCAAGAGACCCAGTACTTC. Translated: CASSLARWDSQETQYF.